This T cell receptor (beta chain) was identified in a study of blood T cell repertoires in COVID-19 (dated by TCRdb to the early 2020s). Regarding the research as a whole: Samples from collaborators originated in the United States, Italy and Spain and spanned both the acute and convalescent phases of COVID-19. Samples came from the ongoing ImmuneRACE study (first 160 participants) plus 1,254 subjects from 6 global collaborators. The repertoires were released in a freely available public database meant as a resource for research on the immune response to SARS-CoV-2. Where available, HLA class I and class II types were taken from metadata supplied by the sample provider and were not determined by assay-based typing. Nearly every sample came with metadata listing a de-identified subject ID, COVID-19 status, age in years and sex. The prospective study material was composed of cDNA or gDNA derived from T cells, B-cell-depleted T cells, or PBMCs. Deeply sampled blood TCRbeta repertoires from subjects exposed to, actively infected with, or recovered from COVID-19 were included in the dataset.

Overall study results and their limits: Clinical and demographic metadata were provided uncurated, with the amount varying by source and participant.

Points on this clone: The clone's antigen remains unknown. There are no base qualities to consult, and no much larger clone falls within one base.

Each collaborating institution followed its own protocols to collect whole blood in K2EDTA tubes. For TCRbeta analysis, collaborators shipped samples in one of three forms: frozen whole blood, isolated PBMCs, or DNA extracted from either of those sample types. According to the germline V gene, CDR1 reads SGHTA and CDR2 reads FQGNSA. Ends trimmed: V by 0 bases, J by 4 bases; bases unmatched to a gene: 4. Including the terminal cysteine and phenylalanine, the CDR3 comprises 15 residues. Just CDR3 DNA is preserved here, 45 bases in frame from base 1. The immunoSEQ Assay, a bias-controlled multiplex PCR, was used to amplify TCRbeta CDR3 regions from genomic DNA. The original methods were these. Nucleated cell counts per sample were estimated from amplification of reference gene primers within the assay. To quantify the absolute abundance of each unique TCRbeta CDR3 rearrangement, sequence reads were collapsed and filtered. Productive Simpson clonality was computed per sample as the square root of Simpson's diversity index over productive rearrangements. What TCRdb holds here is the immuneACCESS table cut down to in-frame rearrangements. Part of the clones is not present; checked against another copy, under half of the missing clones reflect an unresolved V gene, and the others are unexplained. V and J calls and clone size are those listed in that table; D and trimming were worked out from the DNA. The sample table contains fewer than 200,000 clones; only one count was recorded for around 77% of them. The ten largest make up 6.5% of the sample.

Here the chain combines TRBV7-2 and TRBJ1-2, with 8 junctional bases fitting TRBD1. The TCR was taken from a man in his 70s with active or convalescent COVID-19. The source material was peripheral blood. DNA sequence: TGTGCCAGCAGCTTAGCGGCAGGGGGCAGCTATGGCTACACCTTC. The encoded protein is CASSLAAGGSYGYTF.